This is a list of T cell receptor beta chains from one sample in a study of OX40 agonist ivuxolimab in advanced cancers. Method: immunoSEQ multiplex PCR; TCRdb's copy keeps in-frame clones and lacks some. The sample carries approximately 45,000 clones, 80% to 90% recorded once. The source material was CD4+ or CD8+ T cells sorted from blood, sampled in a trial of the OX40 agonist ivuxolimab. These receptor sequences come from an adult with an advanced solid tumor such as melanoma, head and neck, liver or kidney cancer. Both conserved end residues are part of each CDR3. The D gene is left open where the match is weak. Clone sizes are given selectively: once, few, many, or a class where the clone is expanded.

J gene,V gene,D gene,clone size,CDR3 protein,CDR3 DNA
TRBJ2-5,TRBV10-3,-,-,CAISESPETQYF,TGTGCCATCAGTGAGTCGCCAGAGACCCAGTACTTC
TRBJ2-3,TRBV7-9,TRBD1,-,CASSLNANRDRDTQYF,TGTGCCAGCAGCCTAAATGCTAACCGGGACAGAGATACGCAGTATTTT
TRBJ1-2,TRBV4-1,-,-,CASSQALRRNKEAPGYTF,TGCGCCAGCAGCCAAGCCCTTAGGAGAAACAAGGAGGCACCTGGCTACACCTTC
TRBJ2-3,TRBV14,-,-,CASSYLERAVGGTQYF,TGTGCCAGCAGCTACCTTGAGAGGGCCGTTGGGGGTACGCAGTATTTT
TRBJ1-5,TRBV2,-,-,CASTTDNQPQHF,TGTGCCAGCACGACGGACAATCAGCCCCAGCATTTT
TRBJ2-3,TRBV27,-,-,CASSLWGRKNTDTQYF,TGTGCCAGCAGTTTGTGGGGTCGCAAAAACACAGATACGCAGTATTTT
TRBJ2-2,TRBV2,-,-,CASSEGQVPGGELFF,TGTGCCAGCAGTGAAGGGCAGGTCCCGGGGGGGGAGCTGTTTTTT
TRBJ2-7,TRBV6-6,TRBD1,once,CASSYNPRQGPYEQYF,TGTGCCAGCAGTTATAACCCGCGACAGGGTCCCTACGAGCAGTACTTC
TRBJ2-1,TRBV2,-,-,CASRDFGDEQFF,TGTGCCAGCAGGGACTTTGGCGATGAGCAGTTCTTC
TRBJ2-5,TRBV6-5,-,-,CASTNRQETQYF,TGTGCCAGCACTAACAGGCAAGAGACCCAGTACTTC
TRBJ2-7,TRBV5-1,TRBD1,once,CASGAPGTGGYEQYF,TGCGCCAGCGGCGCACCCGGGACAGGGGGTTACGAGCAGTACTTC
TRBJ2-1,TRBV19,-,-,CASSIDFSEDEQFF,TGTGCCAGTAGTATAGATTTCTCAGAGGATGAGCAGTTCTTC
TRBJ2-3,TRBV11-2,-,-,CASSYLGDTQYF,TGTGCCAGCAGCTACTTAGGGGATACGCAGTATTTT
TRBJ2-4,TRBV19,-,-,CASTPWKSSDIQYF,TGTGCCAGCACCCCATGGAAAAGTTCTGACATTCAGTACTTC
TRBJ2-4,TRBV11-2,-,-,CASSKHWGRQYF,TGTGCCAGCAGCAAACACTGGGGGCGTCAGTACTTC
TRBJ1-5,TRBV11-3,-,-,CASSRTNQPQHF,TGTGCCAGCAGCCGAACAAATCAGCCCCAGCATTTT
TRBJ2-3,TRBV7-3,-,-,CASSPARQLFPDTQYF,TGTGCCAGCAGCCCGGCCAGACAGTTATTCCCCGATACGCAGTATTTT
TRBJ2-3,TRBV10-3,-,-,CAISGDYRVDTQYF,TGTGCCATCAGTGGGGACTACAGGGTAGATACGCAGTATTTT
TRBJ1-5,TRBV12-2,-,-,CASRSAEAIDSNQPQHF,TGTGCAAGTCGCTCCGCCGAGGCAATTGATAGCAATCAGCCCCAGCATTTT
TRBJ1-4,TRBV6-5,-,-,CASSRGGFNEKLFF,TGTGCCAGCAGTAGAGGAGGCTTTAATGAAAAACTGTTTTTT